This T cell receptor beta chain was documented in a study of CD8+ T cells in alopecia areata (dated by TCRdb to 2017 to 2018). General notes on the study: The treated patients took part in an open-label pilot trial in which moderate-to-severe alopecia areata was treated with oral tofacitinib at 5 to 10 mg twice daily. Tofacitinib was administered for 6 to 18 months, and 6 months of follow-up off drug were then conducted to assess delayed response and recurrence. In treated patients, disease severity was measured using the SALT score, which gives the percentage of scalp surface area affected. In both human patients and the C3H/HeJ mouse model, the study applied high-throughput TCRbeta sequencing to look at T cell clonal expansion in alopecia areata. On the human side, TCRbeta sequencing was run on scalp tissue and on sorted CD4+ and CD8+ peripheral blood T cells from healthy controls and from alopecia areata patients with either patchy or totalis/universalis disease. Patients on tofacitinib were biopsied at baseline and after 4 and 24 weeks of treatment, and several of the patients also had a later scalp biopsy. Clonality in the scalp was compared among normal scalp (n=4), patchy alopecia areata scalp (n=8), and alopecia totalis/universalis scalp (n=8). RNA came from the PAXgene miRNA kit for fixed scalp, the miRNeasy kit for PBMCs, and the RNeasy kit for mouse skin. TCRbeta CDR3 regions were amplified by immunoSEQ multiplex PCR using 35 Vbeta forward and 13 Jbeta reverse primers. Broader findings and caveats from the paper: Compared with normal scalp, lesional scalp had higher clonality and more expanded CD8+ clones, particularly in alopecia totalis/universalis, a pattern that suggests antigenic drive. Unlike mouse skin, which is dominated by gammadelta T cells, normal human skin has resident alphabeta T cells that are also sequenced, and this complicates analysis of the scalp TCR repertoire. Many expanded lesional clones were found to persist in scalp and blood during tofacitinib treatment, and relapse after treatment cessation may be partly explained by this persistence. Compared with mice, TCR sequences shared between patients were less clear, possibly partly because of HLA diversity across the patient population. Tofacitinib significantly decreased scalp clonality and the number of expanded CD8+ clones among the top 100 scalp clones. Because the treated cohort was small and had just a single nonresponder, larger studies are needed to establish links between baseline CD8+ expansion and response.

From a lookup of the germline V gene, CDR1 and CDR2 are SGHDT and YYEEEE. The CDR3 has 16 amino acids, counting the end cysteine and phenylalanine. Kept here is only the CDR3 DNA, which spans 48 bases and is read in frame from base 1. Trimmed from V: 1 base; trimmed from J: 5 bases; junction bases lacking a gene match: 10. The method was the immunoSEQ multiplex PCR assay. For TCR sequencing, RNA was extracted from every sample and reverse transcribed into cDNA to serve as template. SuperScript III was used for first-strand cDNA synthesis, primed with a 2:1 mix of oligo-dT and random hexamers. A synthetic immune receptor repertoire was used to measure amplification bias, and any remaining bias was corrected computationally. In the authors' own workflow: Raw reads were preprocessed for error removal, and CDR3 was defined according to IMGT conventions as running from the conserved cysteine to phenylalanine. Clonality was computed as 1 minus the Shannon entropy, with the entropy normalized by log2 of the number of productive unique TCRs. Scalp TCRbeta sequences were cross-referenced with sorted blood CD4 and CD8 repertoires so that the CD4 or CD8 identity of scalp clones could be inferred. TCRdb's version of the immuneACCESS table is confined to in-frame rearrangements and falls short of the full clone set. An unresolved V gene accounts for under half of the shortfall where checked; the remainder is of unknown origin. Clonal size and the V and J genes are those of that table, whereas D and trimming came from the DNA. The sample includes 200,000 or so clones, with around two fifths observed a single time. The ten largest clones add up to around 2.8% of the sample.

Read against the paper, the sample's treatment or condition label means: oral pan-JAK inhibitor, 5-10 mg twice daily. Lesional scalp punch biopsies and peripheral blood were collected from alopecia areata patients. PBMCs were isolated by density centrifugation and stained for CD3, CD4 and CD8, and CD4+ and CD8+ T cells were sorted on a FACSAria. As concerns this clone: Its target antigen remains unknown. Base qualities were left out, and no much larger clone turns up one base away.

This sample comprised CD4+ T cells sorted from blood, obtained between weeks 36 and 40, from a patient treated with tofacitinib. The chain is encoded by TRBV5-6 joined to TRBJ2-7; the central 9 bases match TRBD1. This clonotype was sampled from a human donor with alopecia areata. The CDR3 protein: CASSLLRTGEGNEQYF. The sequenced DNA: TGTGCCAGCAGCTTGCTCCGGACAGGGGAGGGTAACGAGCAGTACTTC.